This T cell receptor (beta chain) was profiled in a study of OX40 agonist ivuxolimab in advanced cancers. Study in general: At doses from 0.01 to 10 mg/kg, patients were given intravenous ivuxolimab every 2 weeks. General observations from the study: Compared with others, partial responders at 0.1-3.0 mg/kg displayed clonal expansion among the lowest. Both CD4+ and CD8+ T cell populations in blood had undergone clonal expansion by week 6 at 0.1 to 3.0 mg/kg.

Comments on this clone: Its target is unknown.

V gave up 6 bases and J gave up 0 bases, with 5 bases separating them. This CDR3 contains 13 residues. Germline CDR1 KGHSH, CDR2 LQKENI. Profiled with immunoSEQ multiplex PCR; TCRdb holds only in-frame clones, not every one. Of around 70,000 clones in the sample, roughly 88% were seen once. Prior autoimmune disease or systemic immunosuppression barred patients. V and J are TRBV18 and TRBJ2-2, with no clear D. Sequencing was performed on CD4+ or CD8+ T cells sorted from blood, taken in a trial of the OX40 agonist ivuxolimab. The receptor was derived from an adult with an advanced solid tumor such as melanoma, head and neck, liver or kidney cancer. This CDR3 reads CASSLANTGELFF. The CDR3 nucleotides read TGTGCCAGCTCCCTGGCGAACACCGGGGAGCTGTTTTTT.